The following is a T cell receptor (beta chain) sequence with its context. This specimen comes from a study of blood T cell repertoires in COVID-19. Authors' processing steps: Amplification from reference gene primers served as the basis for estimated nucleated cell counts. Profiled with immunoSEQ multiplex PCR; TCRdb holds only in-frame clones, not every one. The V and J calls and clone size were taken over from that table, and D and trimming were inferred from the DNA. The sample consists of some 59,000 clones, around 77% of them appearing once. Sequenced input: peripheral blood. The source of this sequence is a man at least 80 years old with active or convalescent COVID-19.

The CDR3 here is CASRTQGDTGGYTF. In DNA form, the CDR3 reads TGTGCCAGCAGAACCCAAGGGGACACGGGTGGCTACACCTTC. The V call is TRBV7-2, the J call TRBJ1-2; perhaps TRBD1 as D (6 bases). The CDR3 sequence is 14 residues long. CDR1 and CDR2 (germline): SGHTA, FQGNSA. V was pared by 6 bases and J by 7 bases, with 18 bases between.